This T cell receptor beta chain was identified in a study of T-cell reconstitution after alpha-beta-depleted transplantation in children (TCRdb year 2016). As for the study more broadly: T-cell immune reconstitution after TCRalphabeta/CD19-depleted allogeneic hematopoietic cell transplantation in children was quantitatively tracked in the study by means of TCR repertoire profiling. What the research found in general, with its limitations: Hyperexpanded clone frequencies declined over subsequent months; after one year, T-cell counts and TCRbeta diversity were mostly attributed to newly produced T cells. The high TCRbeta diversity at day 60 in some patients was ascribed to recipient T cells and intrathymic progenitors that had survived conditioning. The apparently early recovery of alphabetaT-cell counts about two months after transplant reportedly depended on only several hundred rapidly expanded clones that came from non-depleted graft cells.

Receptors were amplified or captured by PCR. Sequencing instrument: Illumina HiSeq 2500. TCR libraries were prepared with molecular barcoding, using unique molecular identifiers to normalize TCRbeta repertoire quantification. TCRdb handled the public reads itself, with Q25 trimming in fastp and clone calling in MiXCR, and kept productive beta chains. Each entry merges the rows of one CDR3 protein and shows their most common DNA and genes. The sample includes 450,000 to 600,000 distinct CDR3 sequences, with 10% to 13% observed a single time. Clones ranked in the top ten supply approximately 2% of the sample. Per the publication, the treatment or condition label means: allogeneic hematopoietic cell transplantation with graft depleted of TCRalphabeta T cells and CD19 B cells. The transplant recipients were children given TCRalphabeta/CD19-depleted allogeneic hematopoietic cell grafts. Notes on this clonotype: The antigen it binds to is not known. Base qualities were left out, and no much larger clone turns up one base away.

V and J lose 5 bases and 3 bases, and a span of 14 bases separates them. CDR1 and CDR2, per the germline V gene (reference sequence), are LNHDA and SQIVND. From the cysteine through the phenylalanine, the CDR3 covers 15 amino acids. Only CDR3 DNA is held: 45 bases, read in frame from base 1. The clonotype originates from a child between 2 and 9 years old with inherited bone marrow failure, due to receive a stem cell transplant. The chain is made from TRBV19 and TRBJ2-1; tentative D gene TRBD2, with 6 bases matching. This specimen consisted of PBMCs, obtained before TCRalphabeta/CD19-depleted stem cell transplant. This receptor carries the CDR3 CASSATSGVYNEQFF. The DNA reads TGTGCCAGTAGTGCCACCTCGGGAGTCTACAATGAGCAGTTCTTC.